This TCR beta chain derives from a study of CD8 T cells in ankylosing spondylitis. V dropped 9 bases and J dropped 0 bases, with 12 bases sitting between them. This CDR3 has 14 residues. Germline-derived CDR1 and CDR2 are LNHNV and YYDKDF (reference sequence). TCRdb itself ran the 5' RACE reads through MiXCR, one entry per CDR3 protein. This sample has some 92,000 distinct CDR3 sequences; 27% occur once, and the top ten carry 45% to 65%. The gene calls are TRBV15 and TRBJ1-5; D may be TRBD1 (5 bases). This clonotype was obtained from a male donor with ankylosing spondylitis or in good health (not recorded which). The sequenced sample consisted of blood, either unsorted or a sorted T cell fraction (not recorded which). CDR3 DNA: TGTGCCACGGGACCGCTGTATAGCAATCAGCCCCAGCATTTT. Translation: CATGPLYSNQPQHF. The whole variable domain, filled in from reference TRBV15 and TRBJ1-5, reads DAMVIQNPRYQVTQFGKPVTLSCSQTLNHNVMYWYQQKSSQAPKLLFHYYDKDFNNEADTPDNFQSRRPNTSFCFLDIRSPGLGDTAMYLCATGPLYSNQPQHFGDGTRLSIL.